This TCR beta chain is from a study of CD8+ T cells in alopecia areata listed by TCRdb under 2018. In the study overall: Treated patients were enrolled in an open-label pilot trial of oral tofacitinib at 5 to 10 mg twice daily for moderate-to-severe alopecia areata. The RNA source kit depended on sample type: the PAXgene miRNA kit for fixed scalp, the miRNeasy kit for PBMCs, and the RNeasy kit for mouse skin. Human TCRbeta sequencing covered scalp tissue and sorted CD4+ and CD8+ peripheral blood T cells from patchy and totalis/universalis alopecia areata patients and healthy controls. Biopsies were taken from tofacitinib-treated patients at baseline and at 4 and 24 weeks of treatment, and a later scalp biopsy was taken in several of the tofacitinib-treated patients. The study used high-throughput TCRbeta sequencing to examine T cell clonal expansion in alopecia areata, in both the C3H/HeJ mouse model and human patients. immunoSEQ multiplex PCR using 35 Vbeta forward primers and 13 Jbeta reverse primers was used to amplify TCRbeta CDR3 regions. Scalp clonality was compared among normal scalp (n=4), patchy alopecia areata scalp (n=8), and alopecia totalis/universalis scalp (n=8). Patients received tofacitinib for 6 to 18 months and were then followed off drug for 6 months to check for delayed response and recurrence.

The germline ends are 17 bases apart after V is trimmed by 3 bases and J by 8 bases. Taken from the germline V gene (reference sequence), the CDR1 and CDR2 loops are LNHDA and SQIVND. CDR3 length: 15 amino acids, cysteine to phenylalanine. The kept DNA is CDR3 alone, 45 bases in frame from the first base. Overall study results and their limits: Unlike mouse skin, where gammadelta T cells dominate, normal human skin contains resident alphabeta T cells that get sequenced too, which complicates analysis of the scalp TCR repertoire. Lesional scalp, especially in alopecia totalis/universalis, showed higher clonality and more expanded CD8+ clones than normal scalp, suggesting antigenic drive. Shared TCR sequences between patients were less evident than in mice, which may be partly attributable to HLA diversity in the patient population.

Only a few counts were recorded for this clone. Its antigen is unknown. No base-level quality is on record; no much larger clone is a single base apart. Peripheral blood and lesional scalp punch biopsies were obtained from patients with alopecia areata. PBMCs were isolated by density centrifugation and stained for CD3, CD4 and CD8, and CD4+ and CD8+ T cells were sorted on a FACSAria. Receptor amplification or capture employed the immunoSEQ multiplex PCR assay. To provide template for TCR sequencing, every sample had RNA extracted and reverse transcribed into cDNA. First-strand cDNA was synthesized with SuperScript III using a 2:1 mix of oligo-dT and random hexamers. Amplification bias was assessed with a synthetic immune receptor repertoire, and residual bias was removed computationally. Per the original workflow: Raw reads were preprocessed for error removal, and CDR3 was defined according to IMGT conventions as running from the conserved cysteine to phenylalanine. Clonality was computed as 1 minus the Shannon entropy, with the entropy normalized by log2 of the number of productive unique TCRs. CD4 or CD8 identity of scalp clones was inferred by cross-referencing scalp TCRbeta sequences with sorted blood CD4 and CD8 repertoires. The table was pulled from immuneACCESS by TCRdb, which kept in-frame rearrangements only. Such tables lose some clones; where checked, under half of the loss comes from unresolved V genes, and the rest has no known cause. Clone size and V and J calls were adopted from that table, with D and trimming inferred from the DNA. The sample yields approximately 100,000 clones; about 40% were counted once. The ten largest clones take up under 0.9% of the sample.

The V and J segments used are TRBV19 and TRBJ2-1; confidence is insufficient to name the D gene. The sequence was collected from a human donor with alopecia areata. Input material: CD4+ T cells sorted from blood. The CDR3 protein sequence reads: CASSIGRSPSYEQFF. In nucleotide form, the sequence is TGTGCCAGTAGTATCGGCAGGTCACCTTCCTATGAGCAGTTCTTC.